This T cell receptor (beta chain) was identified in a study of blood T cells in healthy people across ages (dated by TCRdb to 2014 to 2015). About the full investigation: In model experiments, template switching captured about one uniquely barcoded TCR beta cDNA molecule for every two T cells. To track age-related changes in TCR beta repertoire diversity, the study relied on deep sequencing normalized with unique cDNA molecular identifiers. The donors were divided into four age groups: young (average around 15 years), middle-aged (around 37), aged (62) and long-lived (82). To avoid experimental bias, donors of different ages were spread randomly across the sequencing lanes. For two donors (one aged 18 to 29 and one aged 80 or older), the study analyzed two additional independent replicas of 1 million unique cDNA reads from the same blood draw.

As concerns this clonotype: Its antigen remains undetermined. The sample holds no much larger clone one base away, and base qualities are not on file.

The receptor library was made with 5' RACE. Sequencing took place on an Illumina HiSeq 2500. A second PCR of roughly 7 to 12 cycles was performed with a sample-barcoded 5' primer and a J-beta primer mix. Each TCR beta cDNA molecule received a unique molecular identifier from a template-switch 5' adaptor carrying 12 random nucleotides. Each sample yielded at least 2.5 million CDR3-containing paired-end reads. First-strand cDNA synthesis was performed from all RNA using the Mint cDNA synthesis kit, with priming by a TRBC-specific oligonucleotide. After uracil-DNA glycosylase treatment, a first 18-cycle PCR used universal primers M1SS and BC2_uni_R on all cDNA. As for the original processing: For normalization, 1 million high-quality reads were randomly selected from each sample, with every read carrying a distinct molecular identifier. Reads sharing molecular identifiers were discarded rather than binned into consensus sequences. MiTCR, run with a Q25 quality threshold and the strictest error-elimination algorithm, handled CDR3 identification, clonotype clustering and error correction. A nonparametric unseen species model using Euler transformation provided a lower-bound estimate of total TCR beta diversity. Using fastp trimming at Q25 and MiXCR clonotype assembly, TCRdb reanalyzed the public sequencing data and kept in-frame beta chains. Every distinct CDR3 protein forms one entry, paired with its most common genes and DNA. None of the V and J calls come from the authors' own analysis; TCRdb made them. A total of 600,000 to 650,000 distinct CDR3 sequences appear in this sample, roughly 58% of them only once. The ten most abundant clones make up approximately 40% of the sample.

Systemically healthy Caucasian individuals from Russia, 35 to 40 in total and aged 6 to 90 years, were included as donors. Each donor gave ten milliliters of peripheral blood, drawn into EDTA-treated Vacutainer tubes. Ficoll-Paque density-gradient centrifugation was used to isolate PBMCs, with at least 6.5 million per sample. Trizol reagent was used to extract total RNA from the PBMCs, yielding at least 5.5 micrograms per sample. For every donor, an aliquot of PBMCs went through flow cytometry to measure the percentages of naive CD45RAhigh/CD27high T cells. Overall study results and their limits: Observed TCR beta diversity per million T cells fell roughly linearly with age, and a significant reduction was already apparent by age around 40. Bulk unsorted PBMC profiling prevented conclusive comparison of naive and antigen-experienced compartments. Estimates of total diversity from one million sequenced T cells were regarded as lower bounds and underestimates. Observed TCR beta diversity correlated strongly with the percentage of naive T cells measured by flow cytometry. Because the CMV infection status of the donors was unknown, age-related changes in expanded clonotypes may potentially have been confounded. Compared with the aged group, the long-lived group had more naive CD4+ T cells, fewer expanded clones and increased TCR diversity, suggesting age selection.

CDR1 and CDR2 are read off the germline V gene as SGHRS and YFSETQ. The junction carries 7 bases between V and J, which are trimmed by 2 bases and 8 bases respectively. Counted from cysteine to phenylalanine, this CDR3 has 12 amino acids. Only the CDR3 DNA stays, 36 bases, in frame from base 1. This receptor chain uses TRBV5-1 and TRBJ1-4, with no confident D gene call. The TCR sequence derives from a man in his sixties in good health. Source material: blood. CDR3 protein: CASSFGGEKLFF. The DNA reads as follows: TGCGCCAGCAGCTTTGGAGGGGAAAAACTGTTTTTT.